This TCR beta chain was found in a study of beta chain features in type 1 diabetes. Overall study: Similarity in age, gender and cell yields was seen between patients and healthy donors. All samples yielded about 100 million examined sorted cells. Study conclusions and caveats: Naive, central memory and Treg TCRB repertoires appeared more alike in patients than in healthy donors.

This CDR3 region has 12 residues. CDR1 SGHDT and CDR2 YYEEEE come from the germline V gene. Trimming removed 4 bases from V and 11 bases from J, with 13 bases in between. Staining for CD45RO/CCR7/CD25/CD127/CD95/CD27 allowed sorting of CD4+ naive, central memory, regulatory and stem cell-like memory cells. All of the isolated RNA was reverse transcribed, so expressed TCRB transcripts were sequenced. Clones were read by immunoSEQ multiplex PCR, and TCRdb kept only the in-frame ones, dropping some. The sample records 15,000 to 18,000 clones, about 40% being singletons. Regarding this clone: Its target is not known.

This chain uses TRBV5-6 with TRBJ2-1; D possibly corresponds to TRBD2 (5 bases). The sample consisted of stem cell memory CD4+ T cells from blood. The TCR originated in a woman aged 40 to 50 in good health. This chain's CDR3 is CASSRVAGKQFF. The CDR3 DNA reads TGTGCCAGCAGCCGGGTCGCGGGTAAGCAGTTCTTC.